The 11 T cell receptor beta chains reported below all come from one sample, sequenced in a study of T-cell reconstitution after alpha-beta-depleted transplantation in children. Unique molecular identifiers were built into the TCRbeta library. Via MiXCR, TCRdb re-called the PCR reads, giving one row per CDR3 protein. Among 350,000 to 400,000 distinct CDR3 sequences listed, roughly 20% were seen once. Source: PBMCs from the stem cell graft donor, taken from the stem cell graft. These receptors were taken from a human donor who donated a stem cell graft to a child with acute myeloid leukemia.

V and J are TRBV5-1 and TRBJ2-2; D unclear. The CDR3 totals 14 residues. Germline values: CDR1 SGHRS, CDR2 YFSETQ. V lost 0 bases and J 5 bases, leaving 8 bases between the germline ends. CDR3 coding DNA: TGCGCCAGCAGCTTGGGTTCATCAACCGGGGAGCTGTTTTTT. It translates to CASSLGSSTGELFF.

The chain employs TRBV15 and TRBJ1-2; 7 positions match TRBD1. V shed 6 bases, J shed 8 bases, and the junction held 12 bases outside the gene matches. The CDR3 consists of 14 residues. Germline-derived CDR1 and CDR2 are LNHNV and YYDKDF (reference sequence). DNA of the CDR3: TGTGCCACCAGAGGGACAGCCAAGGACGGCGGCTACACCTTC. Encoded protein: CATRGTAKDGGYTF.

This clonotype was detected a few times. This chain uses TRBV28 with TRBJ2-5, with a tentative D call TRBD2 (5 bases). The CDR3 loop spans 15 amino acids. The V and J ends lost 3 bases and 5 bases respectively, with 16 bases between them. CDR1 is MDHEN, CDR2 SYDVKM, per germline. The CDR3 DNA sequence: TGTGCCAGCAGTTTTCTAACGATCTCGGGGGAGACCCAGTACTTC. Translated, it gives CASSFLTISGETQYF.

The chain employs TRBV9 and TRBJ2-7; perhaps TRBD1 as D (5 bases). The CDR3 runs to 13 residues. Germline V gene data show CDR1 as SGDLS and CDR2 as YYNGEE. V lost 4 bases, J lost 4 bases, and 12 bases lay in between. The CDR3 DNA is TGTGCCAGCAGCCCGCTCCAGGGATACGAGCAGTACTTC. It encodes CASSPLQGYEQYF.

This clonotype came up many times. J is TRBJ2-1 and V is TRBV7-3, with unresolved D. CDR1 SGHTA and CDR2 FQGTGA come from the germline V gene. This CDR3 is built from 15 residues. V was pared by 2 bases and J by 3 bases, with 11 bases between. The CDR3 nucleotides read TGTGCCAGCAGCTTACATGTGAGCCTCTACAATGAGCAGTTCTTC. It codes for CASSLHVSLYNEQFF.

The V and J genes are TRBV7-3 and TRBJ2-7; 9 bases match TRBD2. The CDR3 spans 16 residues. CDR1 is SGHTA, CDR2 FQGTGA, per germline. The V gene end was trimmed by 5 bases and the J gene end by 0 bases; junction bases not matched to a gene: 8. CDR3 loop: CASSPGLARSSYEQYF. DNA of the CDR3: TGTGCCAGCAGCCCCGGACTAGCGCGTAGCTCCTACGAGCAGTACTTC.

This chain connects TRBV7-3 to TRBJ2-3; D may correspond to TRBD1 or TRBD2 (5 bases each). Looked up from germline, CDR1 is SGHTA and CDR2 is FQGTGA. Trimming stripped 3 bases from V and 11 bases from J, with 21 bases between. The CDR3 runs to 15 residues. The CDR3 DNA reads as TGTGCCAGCAGCTTCGATACCGGGACGCCAGGAAAGCAGTATTTT. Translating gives CASSFDTGTPGKQYF.

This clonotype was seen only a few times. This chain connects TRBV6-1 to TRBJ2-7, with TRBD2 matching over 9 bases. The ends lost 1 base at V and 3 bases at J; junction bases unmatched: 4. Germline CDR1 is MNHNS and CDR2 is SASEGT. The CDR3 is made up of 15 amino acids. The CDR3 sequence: CASSEGTSVGYEQYF. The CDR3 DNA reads TGTGCCAGCAGTGAAGGGACTAGCGTCGGCTACGAGCAGTACTTC.

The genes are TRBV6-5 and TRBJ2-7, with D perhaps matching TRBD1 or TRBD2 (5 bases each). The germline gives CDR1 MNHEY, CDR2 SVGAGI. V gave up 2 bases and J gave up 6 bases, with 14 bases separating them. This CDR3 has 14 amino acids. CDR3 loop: CASSYRVSGTEQYF. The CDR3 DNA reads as TGTGCCAGCAGTTACCGGGTTTCCGGGACCGAGCAGTACTTC.

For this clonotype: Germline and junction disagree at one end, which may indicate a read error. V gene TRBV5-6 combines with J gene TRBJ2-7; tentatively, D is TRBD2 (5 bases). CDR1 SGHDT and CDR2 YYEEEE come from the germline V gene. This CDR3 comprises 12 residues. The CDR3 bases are TGTGCCAGCAGCACGGACTCCCACGAGCAGTACTTC. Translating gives CASSTDSHEQYF. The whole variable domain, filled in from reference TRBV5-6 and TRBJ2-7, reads DAGVTQSPTHLIKTRGQQVTLRCSPKSGHDTVSWYQQALGQGPQFIFQYYEEEERQRGNFPDRFSGHQFPNYSSELNVNALLLGDSALYLCASSTDSHEQYFGPGTRLTVT.

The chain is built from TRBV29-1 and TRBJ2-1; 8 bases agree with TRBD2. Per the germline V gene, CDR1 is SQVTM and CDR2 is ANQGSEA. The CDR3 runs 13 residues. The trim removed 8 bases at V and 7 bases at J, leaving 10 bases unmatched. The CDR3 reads CSTGTSLVNEQFF. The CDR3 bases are TGCAGCACCGGGACTAGTCTGGTGAATGAGCAGTTCTTC.